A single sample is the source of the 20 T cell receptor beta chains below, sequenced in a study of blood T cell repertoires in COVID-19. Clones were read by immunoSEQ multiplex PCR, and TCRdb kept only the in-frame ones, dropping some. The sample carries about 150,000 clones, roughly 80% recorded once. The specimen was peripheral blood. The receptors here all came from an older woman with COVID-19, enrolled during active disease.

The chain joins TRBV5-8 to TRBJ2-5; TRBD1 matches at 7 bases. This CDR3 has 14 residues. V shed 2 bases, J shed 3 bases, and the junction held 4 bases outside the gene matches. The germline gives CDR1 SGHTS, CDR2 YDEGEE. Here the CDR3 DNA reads TGTGCCAGCAGCTTATCCGGGACAGAAGAGACCCAGTACTTC. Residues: CASSLSGTEETQYF.

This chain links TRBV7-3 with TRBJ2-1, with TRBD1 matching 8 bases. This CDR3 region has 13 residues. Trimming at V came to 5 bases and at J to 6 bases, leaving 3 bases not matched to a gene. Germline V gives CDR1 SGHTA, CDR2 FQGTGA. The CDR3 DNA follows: TGTGCCAGCAGCGGCGGACAGGGCAATGAGCAGTTCTTC. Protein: CASSGGQGNEQFF.

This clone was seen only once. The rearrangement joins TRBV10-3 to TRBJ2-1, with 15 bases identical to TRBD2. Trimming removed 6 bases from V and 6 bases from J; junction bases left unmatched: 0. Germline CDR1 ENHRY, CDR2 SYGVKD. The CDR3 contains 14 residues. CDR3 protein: CAIRGLAGGNEQFF. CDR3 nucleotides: TGTGCCATCAGGGGACTAGCGGGGGGCAATGAGCAGTTCTTC.

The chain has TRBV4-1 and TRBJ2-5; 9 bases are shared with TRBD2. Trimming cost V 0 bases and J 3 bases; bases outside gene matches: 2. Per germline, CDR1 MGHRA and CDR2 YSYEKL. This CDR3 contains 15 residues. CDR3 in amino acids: CASSQETSGKETQYF. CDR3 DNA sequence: TGCGCCAGCAGCCAAGAGACTAGCGGAAAAGAGACCCAGTACTTC.

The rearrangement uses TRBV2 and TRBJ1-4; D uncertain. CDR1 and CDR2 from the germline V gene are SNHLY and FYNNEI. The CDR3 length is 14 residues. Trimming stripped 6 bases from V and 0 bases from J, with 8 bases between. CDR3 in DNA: TGTGCCAGCAGACAAGAAGCAACTAATGAAAAACTGTTTTTT. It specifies CASRQEATNEKLFF.

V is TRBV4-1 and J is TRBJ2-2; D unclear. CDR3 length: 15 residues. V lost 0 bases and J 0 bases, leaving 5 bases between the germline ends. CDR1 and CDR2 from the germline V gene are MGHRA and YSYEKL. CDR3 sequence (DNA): TGCGCCAGCAGCCAAGACAGATCGAACACCGGGGAGCTGTTTTTT. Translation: CASSQDRSNTGELFF.

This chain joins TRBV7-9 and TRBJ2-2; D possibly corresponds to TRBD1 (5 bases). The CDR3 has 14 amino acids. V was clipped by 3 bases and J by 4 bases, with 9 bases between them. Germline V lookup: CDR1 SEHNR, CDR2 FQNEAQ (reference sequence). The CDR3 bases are TGTGCCAGCAGCTTTGGGGCTTTCACCGGGGAGCTGTTTTTT. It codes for CASSFGAFTGELFF.

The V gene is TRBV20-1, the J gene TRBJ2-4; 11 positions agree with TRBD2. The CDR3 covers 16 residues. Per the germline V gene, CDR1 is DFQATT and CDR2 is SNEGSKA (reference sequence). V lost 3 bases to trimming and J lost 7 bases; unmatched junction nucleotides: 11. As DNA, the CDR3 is TGCAGTGCTAGTCGGCTAGCGGGAGGAAGAGAGAACATTCAGTACTTC. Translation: CSASRLAGGRENIQYF.

CDR3: CASSQLGLAGVTGELFF. DNA of the CDR3: TGTGCCAGCAGCCAACTCGGACTAGCGGGAGTCACCGGGGAGCTGTTTTTT. The chain couples TRBV14 to TRBJ2-2; TRBD2 matches 13 bases. Germline V gene data show CDR1 as SGHDN and CDR2 as FVKESK. CDR3 size: 17 residues. V lost 2 bases, J lost 4 bases, and 4 bases stayed unmatched.

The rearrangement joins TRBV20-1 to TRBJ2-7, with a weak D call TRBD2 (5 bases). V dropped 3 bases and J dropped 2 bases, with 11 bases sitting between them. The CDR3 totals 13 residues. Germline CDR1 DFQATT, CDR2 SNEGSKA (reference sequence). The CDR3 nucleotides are TGCAGTGCTAGTATCCCGGGGACCTACGAGCAGTACGTC. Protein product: CSASIPGTYEQYV.

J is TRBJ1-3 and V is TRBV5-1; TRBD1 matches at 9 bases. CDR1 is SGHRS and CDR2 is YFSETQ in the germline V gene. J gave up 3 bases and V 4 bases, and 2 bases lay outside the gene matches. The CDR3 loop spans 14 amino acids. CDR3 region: CASSTGGGGNTIYF. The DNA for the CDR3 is TGCGCCAGCAGCACAGGGGGCGGTGGAAACACCATATATTTT.

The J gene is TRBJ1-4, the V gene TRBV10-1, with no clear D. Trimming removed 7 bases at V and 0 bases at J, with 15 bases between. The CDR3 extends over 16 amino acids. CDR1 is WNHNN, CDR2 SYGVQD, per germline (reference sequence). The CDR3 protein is CASIRYRVATNEKLFF. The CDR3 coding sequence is TGCGCCAGCATCAGGTACAGAGTTGCAACTAATGAAAAACTGTTTTTT.

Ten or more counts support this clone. The CDR3 nucleotides are TGTGCCAGCAGTGAATACAGGAGTCGGGACAGGGAATACGAGCAGTACTTC. Protein product: CASSEYRSRDREYEQYF. This chain joins TRBV25-1 and TRBJ2-7; 9 nucleotides match TRBD1. The V segment lost 0 bases and the J segment 4 bases; nucleotides outside the gene matches: 10. Germline CDR1 reads MGHDK; CDR2 reads SYGVNS. The CDR3 contains 17 residues.

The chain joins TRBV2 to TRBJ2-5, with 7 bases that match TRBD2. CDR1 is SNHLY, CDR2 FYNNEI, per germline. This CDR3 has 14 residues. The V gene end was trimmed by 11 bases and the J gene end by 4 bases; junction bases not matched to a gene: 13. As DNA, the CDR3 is TGTGCCCGAAGCGGGGCCGGGGGTACAGAGACCCAGTACTTC. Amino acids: CARSGAGGTETQYF.

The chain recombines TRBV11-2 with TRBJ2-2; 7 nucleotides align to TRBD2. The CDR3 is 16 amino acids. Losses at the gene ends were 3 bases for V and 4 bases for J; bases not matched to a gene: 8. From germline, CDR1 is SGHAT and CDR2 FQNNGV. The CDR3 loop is CASSFRERDFTGELFF. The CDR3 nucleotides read TGTGCCAGCAGCTTTAGGGAGCGGGACTTCACCGGGGAGCTGTTTTTT.

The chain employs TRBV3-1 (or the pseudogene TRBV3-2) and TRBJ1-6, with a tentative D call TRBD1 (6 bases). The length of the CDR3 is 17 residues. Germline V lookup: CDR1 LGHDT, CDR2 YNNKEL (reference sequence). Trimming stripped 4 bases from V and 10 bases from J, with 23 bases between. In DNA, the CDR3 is TGTGCCAGCAGCCGTACAGCGGGGCAGGGGATAAAATCACCCCTCCACTTT. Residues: CASSRTAGQGIKSPLHF.

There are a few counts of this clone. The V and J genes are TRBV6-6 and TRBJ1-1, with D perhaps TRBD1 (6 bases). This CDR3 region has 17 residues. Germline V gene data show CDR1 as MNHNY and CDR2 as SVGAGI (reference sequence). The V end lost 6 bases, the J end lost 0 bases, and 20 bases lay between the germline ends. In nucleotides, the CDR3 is TGTGCCAGCAGCCGACCCGGGACACGGAGAATGAACACTGAAGCTTTCTTT. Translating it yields CASSRPGTRRMNTEAFF.

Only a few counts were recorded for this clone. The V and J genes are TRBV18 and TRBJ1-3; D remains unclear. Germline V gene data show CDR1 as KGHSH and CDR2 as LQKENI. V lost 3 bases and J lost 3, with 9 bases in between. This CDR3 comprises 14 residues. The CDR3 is CASSPDAVGNTIYF. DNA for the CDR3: TGTGCCAGCTCACCCGATGCGGTTGGAAACACCATATATTTT.

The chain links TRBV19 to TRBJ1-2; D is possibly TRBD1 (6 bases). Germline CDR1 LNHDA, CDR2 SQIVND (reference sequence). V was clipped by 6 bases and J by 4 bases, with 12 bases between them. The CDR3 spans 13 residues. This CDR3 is CASRIQGSYGYTF. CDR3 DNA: TGTGCCAGTAGGATACAGGGTTCCTATGGCTACACCTTC. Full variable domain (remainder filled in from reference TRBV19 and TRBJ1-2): DGGITQSPKYLFRKEGQNVTLSCEQNLNHDAMYWYRQDPGQGLRLIYYSQIVNDFQKGDIAEGYSVSREKKESFPLTVTSAQKNPTAFYLCASRIQGSYGYTFGSGTRLTVV.

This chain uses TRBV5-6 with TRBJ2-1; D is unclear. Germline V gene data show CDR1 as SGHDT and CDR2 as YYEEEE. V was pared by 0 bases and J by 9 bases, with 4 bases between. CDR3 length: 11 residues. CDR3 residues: CASSLDIEQFF. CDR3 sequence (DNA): TGTGCCAGCAGCTTGGATATTGAGCAGTTCTTC.